The source of this TCR beta chain is a study of blood T cell repertoires in COVID-19. Sequenced by immunoSEQ multiplex PCR; TCRdb stores in-frame clones only, minus some. The data contain a few hundred thousand clones, around 89% of them singletons. The length of the CDR3 is 13 residues. Trimming stripped 1 base from V and 7 bases from J, with 11 bases between. CDR1 is SGHNT, CDR2 YYREEE, per germline (reference sequence). The chain couples TRBV5-4 to TRBJ1-2; maybe TRBD1 (5 bases). Sequenced material: peripheral blood. The source of this sequence is a woman in her thirties with COVID-19, enrolled during active disease. The chain's CDR3 is CASSLRGTPGYTF. The CDR3 coding sequence is TGTGCCAGCAGCTTGCGGGGGACGCCTGGCTACACCTTC. Using reference TRBV5-4 and TRBJ1-2 for the parts outside the CDR3, the full variable domain is ETGVTQSPTHLIKTRGQQVTLRCSSQSGHNTVSWYQQALGQGPQFIFQYYREEENGRGNFPPRFSGLQFPNYSSELNVNALELDDSALYLCASSLRGTPGYTFGSGTRLTVV.